This T cell receptor beta chain was recovered during a study of CD8+CD57+ T cells in acquired aplastic anemia. Study overall: The mean DNA yield obtained from sorted CD4+ and CD8+ cells came to 3.2 ug. General study points: Roughly 30 sequences, all CD8+ CDR3, were shared between patients and controls. Patients and controls had CD8+ Simpson's diversity values that were not significantly distinct.

Profiles of TCR beta VDJ and CDR3 were generated from a genomic DNA template. TCRdb re-called the reads through MiXCR, storing one row per CDR3 protein. The sample shows fewer than 250,000 distinct CDR3 sequences, 45% to 50% of them seen only once. Patients sequenced had flow cytometry evidence of CD8+CD57+ cell expansion. Everyone among the patients had severe acquired aplastic anemia. Note on this clonotype: Its target is not known.

The CDR3 is made up of 13 amino acids. V lost 6 bases to trimming and J lost 2 bases, with 14 bases between them. The germline CDR1 and CDR2 sequences are SQVTM and ANQGSEA. The TCR originated in a human donor with aplastic anemia. Sequencing used sorted CD4+, CD8+, or CD8+CD57+ T cells (not recorded which) from PBMCs. The chain combines TRBV29-1 with TRBJ2-7; the D call may be TRBD1 or TRBD2 (5 bases each). The CDR3 spells CSVSGPDPYEQYF. As DNA, the CDR3 is TGCAGCGTGTCGGGACCCGATCCCTACGAGCAGTACTTC.